The 28 T cell receptor beta chains listed next were all sequenced from one sample in a study of Graves' ophthalmopathy and Graves' hyperthyroidism. RNA transcripts served as template for amplifying TCR beta CDR3 sequences. Investigators did first-round RT-PCR with HTBI primers, then second-round multiplex PCR. Using its own MiXCR run on the multiplex PCR reads, TCRdb lists one record per CDR3 protein. The sample carries 360,000 or so distinct CDR3 sequences, about a sixth recorded once. What was sequenced was peripheral blood. These receptors came from a woman between 18 and 29 years old with Graves' ophthalmopathy.

The sample holds a few counts of this clonotype. The chain employs TRBV4-3 and TRBJ1-3, with 11 nucleotides matching TRBD1. Germline CDR1 is LGHNA and CDR2 is YSLEER. The CDR3 has 17 amino acids. V trimming: 2 bases; J trimming: 3 bases; junction bases outside the gene matches: 6. CDR3 in amino acids: CASSQLVGQGDGNTIYF. The CDR3 DNA reads TGCGCCAGCAGCCAATTAGTGGGACAGGGGGATGGAAACACCATATATTTT.

The chain is built from TRBV11-1 and TRBJ2-7, with D perhaps matching TRBD1 (5 bases). Trimming shortened V by 4 bases and J by 5 bases, and 15 bases separated the two germline ends. There are 14 residues in the CDR3. CDR1 is SGHAT and CDR2 is FQDESV in the germline V gene (reference sequence). As DNA, the CDR3 is TGTGCCAGCAGCTCAACTGGGCCAGGGCACGAGCAGTACTTC. As protein: CASSSTGPGHEQYF. Drawing the rest from reference TRBV11-1 and TRBJ2-7, the complete variable domain is EAEVAQSPRYKITEKSQAVAFWCDPISGHATLYWYRQILGQGPELLVQFQDESVVDDSQLPKDRFSAERLKGVDSTLKIQPAELGDSAMYLCASSSTGPGHEQYFGPGTRLTVT.

The table lists this clonotype with many counts. The V gene is TRBV6-2 or TRBV6-3, the J gene TRBJ2-2; TRBD2 aligns across 10 bases. The CDR3 totals 17 residues. Germline CDR1 MNHEY, CDR2 SVGEGT. The ends lost 2 bases at V and 5 bases at J; junction bases unmatched: 8. For the CDR3, the DNA is TGTGCCAGCAGTTACGCCCTAGCGGGAGTTAGGACCGGGGAGCTGTTTTTT. Encoded protein: CASSYALAGVRTGELFF.

The V and J genes are TRBV12-3 or TRBV12-4 and TRBJ2-5; 7 nucleotides agree with TRBD2. J lost 5 bases, V lost 6 bases, and 9 bases had no gene match. The CDR3 totals 14 residues. The CDR3 protein is CASRLSGSGETQYF. The CDR3 nucleotides read TGTGCCAGCAGACTTAGCGGGTCGGGTGAGACCCAGTACTTC.

This clonotype was recorded many times. This chain links TRBV20-1 with TRBJ2-2; 8 bases line up with TRBD2. CDR3 size: 16 residues. Unmatched junction bases numbered 9, after V lost 0 bases and J lost 6 bases. CDR1 is DFQATT, CDR2 SNEGSKA, per germline (reference sequence). CDR3 in DNA: TGCAGTGCTAGAGATGTGGGGACTAGTATCGCCGGGGAGCTGTTTTTT. Translating it yields CSARDVGTSIAGELFF.

This clonotype showed up just a few times. The V call is TRBV3-1, the J call TRBJ1-1; 7 positions agree with TRBD1. Germline CDR1 LGHDT, CDR2 YNNKEL (reference sequence). This CDR3 contains 13 residues. J lost 7 bases, V lost 5 bases, and 7 bases had no gene match. The CDR3 loop is CASSIEDRVEAFF. Here the CDR3 DNA reads TGTGCCAGCAGCATAGAAGACAGGGTTGAAGCTTTCTTT. The entire variable domain, with the rest obtained from reference TRBV3-1 and TRBJ1-1, is as follows: DTAVSQTPKYLVTQMGNDKSIKCEQNLGHDTMYWYKQDSKKFLKIMFSYNNKELIINETVPNRFSPKSPDKAHLNLHINSLELGDSAVYFCASSIEDRVEAFFGQGTRLTVV.

The table lists this clonotype with many counts. The rearrangement uses TRBV7-9 and TRBJ2-2; the D is unclear. Germline V gene lookup returns CDR1 SEHNR and CDR2 FQNEAQ (reference sequence). The germline V and J ends were trimmed by 2 bases and 2 bases, with 9 bases remaining between them. The CDR3 covers 15 residues. In nucleotides, the CDR3 is TGTGCCAGCAGCTTAATGGGTCCTAACACCGGGGAGCTGTTTTTT. Amino acid sequence: CASSLMGPNTGELFF.

With regard to this clonotype: Because it lacks the conserved phenylalanine or tryptophan at the end, this CDR3 is likely a read error. No DNA is shown, since the ends of the CDR3 on it are uncertain; the CDR3 is the one TCRdb lists. The chain employs TRBV6-2 or TRBV6-3 and TRBJ2-5; TRBD1 is taken as the D call from the table, unchecked against the DNA. The CDR3 numbers 11 amino acids, ends counted. CDR1 is MNHEY and CDR2 is SVGEGT in the germline V gene. This CDR3 reads CASSYSGRFYL.

This clonotype was picked up many times. The chain has TRBV30 and TRBJ2-7; possibly TRBD2 for D (6 bases). The germline gives CDR1 GTSNPN, CDR2 SVGIG (reference sequence). The V end lost 3 bases, the J end lost 2 bases, and 14 bases lay between the germline ends. The CDR3 contains 14 residues. The CDR3 nucleotides are TGTGCCTGGAGCCAGCGGAGGGAAGCCTACGAGCAGTACTTC. Amino acid sequence: CAWSQRREAYEQYF.

This clonotype has at least ten counts. The chain uses TRBV30 and TRBJ1-5; the D gene is possibly TRBD1 (6 bases). Trimming cost V 1 base and J 1 base, with 11 bases left between them. From germline, CDR1 is GTSNPN and CDR2 SVGIG (reference sequence). The CDR3 has 15 amino acids. CDR3: CAWSGTRGSNQPQHF. Here the CDR3 DNA reads TGTGCCTGGAGTGGGACGAGGGGGAGCAATCAGCCCCAGCATTTT.

This clonotype was counted at least ten times. The chain employs TRBV12-3 or TRBV12-4 and TRBJ1-1; TRBD1 might be the D (6 bases). V lost 3 bases, J lost 4 bases, and 15 bases lay in between. The CDR3 sequence is 15 residues long. Here the CDR3 reads CASSFSGARGTEAFF. CDR3 sequence (DNA): TGTGCCAGCAGTTTCTCGGGGGCACGGGGCACTGAAGCTTTCTTT.

At least ten counts were recorded for this clonotype. This chain uses TRBV11-2 with TRBJ2-7; 9 bases match TRBD2. V was pared by 0 bases and J by 2 bases, with 5 bases of the junction left unmatched. Germline assignment: CDR1 SGHAT and CDR2 FQNNGV. The CDR3 contains 16 residues. The CDR3 sequence: CASSLERTSVTYEQYF. DNA for the CDR3: TGTGCCAGCAGCTTAGAGAGGACTAGCGTAACCTACGAGCAGTACTTC.

This clonotype was recorded many times. This sequence joins TRBV4-1 and TRBJ2-2; possibly TRBD1 for D (6 bases). The ends were cut back, 0 bases at V and 6 bases at J, with 14 bases in the middle. The CDR3 runs 16 residues. Germline V gene data show CDR1 as MGHRA and CDR2 as YSYEKL. The CDR3 spells CASSQDWLGGPGELFF. The CDR3 coding sequence is TGCGCCAGCAGCCAAGATTGGCTAGGGGGACCCGGGGAGCTGTTTTTT.

The table lists this clonotype with many counts. This chain joins TRBV6-2 or TRBV6-3 and TRBJ2-7; TRBD2 agrees at 8 bases. This CDR3 spans 16 amino acids. J was trimmed by 5 bases and V by 2 bases; bases with no gene match: 11. Germline CDR1 MNHEY, CDR2 SVGEGT. CDR3 in DNA: TGTGCCAGCAGTTACCATCCGGGACTAGAGTACCACGAGCAGTACTTC. This encodes CASSYHPGLEYHEQYF.

This clonotype was counted ten times or more. This rearrangement joins TRBV6-1 to TRBJ1-2; the match to TRBD1 covers 7 bases. Germline assignment: CDR1 MNHNS and CDR2 SASEGT. The CDR3 contains 15 residues. The ends lost 3 bases at V and 4 bases at J; junction bases unmatched: 8. CDR3 amino acids: CASSDLDRTGYGYTF. For the CDR3, the DNA is TGTGCCAGCAGTGATCTGGACAGGACCGGCTATGGCTACACCTTC.

The rearrangement uses TRBV10-3 and TRBJ2-5; 8 positions match TRBD1. V dropped 6 bases and J dropped 1; count of bases not matched to a gene: 7. This CDR3 spans 15 amino acids. From germline, CDR1 is ENHRY and CDR2 SYGVKD. CDR3 nucleotides: TGTGCCATCAGGGATCAGGGGGCCTCCCAAGAGACCCAGTACTTC. As protein: CAIRDQGASQETQYF.

This clonotype occurred many times. The chain joins TRBV6-6 to TRBJ2-2; D might be TRBD1 or TRBD2, each matching 6 bases. Germline V gene data show CDR1 as MNHNY and CDR2 as SVGAGI (reference sequence). This CDR3 spans 17 amino acids. The ends were cut back, 6 bases at V and 5 bases at J, with 22 bases in the middle. The CDR3 DNA is TGTGCCAGCAGATTGGGCCCCAGGGGACGGGGGACCGGGGAGCTGTTTTTT. Amino acids: CASRLGPRGRGTGELFF.

This clonotype was observed many times. The chain carries TRBV19 and TRBJ1-1, with D possibly TRBD1 on 5 matching bases. Per the germline V gene, CDR1 is LNHDA and CDR2 is SQIVND (reference sequence). The ends were cut back, 7 bases at V and 7 bases at J, with 22 bases in the middle. CDR3 size: 15 residues. CDR3 DNA: TGTGCCAGTACCACACGGTTACAGGTTCGGGGTGAAGCTTTCTTT. Its protein product is CASTTRLQVRGEAFF. The variable domain in full, completed from reference TRBV19 and TRBJ1-1, reads DGGITQSPKYLFRKEGQNVTLSCEQNLNHDAMYWYRQDPGQGLRLIYYSQIVNDFQKGDIAEGYSVSREKKESFPLTVTSAQKNPTAFYLCASTTRLQVRGEAFFGQGTRLTVV.

Only a few counts were recorded for this clonotype. The rearrangement links TRBV18 to TRBJ2-7, with D tentatively TRBD2 (6 bases). Trimming took off 2 bases at V and 5 bases at J, with 10 bases between the two ends. This CDR3 spans 13 amino acids. Germline CDR1 and CDR2: KGHSH and LQKENI. The CDR3 protein is CASSPGPGDEQYF. The CDR3 DNA sequence: TGTGCCAGCTCACCAGGTCCGGGGGACGAGCAGTACTTC.

This clonotype was recorded at least ten times. The V call is TRBV19, the J call TRBJ1-1; D is possibly TRBD1 (6 bases). CDR1 is LNHDA and CDR2 is SQIVND in the germline V gene (reference sequence). The CDR3 extends over 16 amino acids. Trimming cost V 5 bases and J 3 bases, with 19 bases left between them. The CDR3, as DNA: TGTGCCAGTAGTCAGTACAGGGAGGATCGGGACACTGAAGCTTTCTTT. This gives the protein CASSQYREDRDTEAFF.

The V gene is TRBV6-2 or TRBV6-3, the J gene TRBJ1-2; 9 nucleotides line up with TRBD1. Germline V gene lookup returns CDR1 MNHEY and CDR2 SVGEGT. V shed 2 bases and J 6 bases; nucleotides not matched to a gene: 7. This CDR3 is built from 15 residues. This chain's CDR3 is CASSYLGGQGDGYTF. The CDR3 DNA follows: TGTGCCAGCAGTTACCTCGGGGGACAGGGAGATGGCTACACCTTC.

V and J are TRBV12-3 or TRBV12-4 and TRBJ1-2; 8 positions agree with TRBD1. CDR3 length: 16 residues. Unmatched junction bases numbered 14, after V lost 6 bases and J lost 5 bases. The DNA for the CDR3 is TGTGCCAGCAGCGCGGTGGCTGGACAGGGATCTTATGGCTACACCTTC. Its translation: CASSAVAGQGSYGYTF.

This clonotype was detected ten times or more. V is TRBV12-3 or TRBV12-4 and J is TRBJ2-1; no clear D gene. The CDR3 spans 10 residues. V was trimmed by 2 bases and J by 7 bases, leaving 0 bases between them. The CDR3 loop is CASSLNEQFF. Written as DNA, the CDR3 is TGTGCCAGCAGTTTAAATGAGCAGTTCTTC.

This clonotype was seen repeatedly, ten times or more. The chain carries TRBV30 and TRBJ1-3; D is unresolved. Germline V CDR1 and CDR2: GTSNPN, SVGIG (reference sequence). V dropped 1 base and J dropped 0 bases, with 10 bases sitting between them. The CDR3 runs to 15 residues. The CDR3 sequence: CAWSGSRISGNTIYF. The DNA of the CDR3 is TGTGCCTGGAGTGGCAGCCGGATCTCTGGAAACACCATATATTTT.

The rearrangement uses TRBV27 and TRBJ1-1; no definite D call. Trimming cost V 8 bases and J 5 bases, with 9 bases left between them. The germline V gene encodes CDR1 MNHEY and CDR2 SMNVEV (reference sequence). This CDR3 has 11 residues. The CDR3 region has the DNA TGTGCCAGCCTAATGGGGACTGAAGCTTTCTTT. Translating gives CASLMGTEAFF.

This clonotype showed up many times. V usage is TRBV11-2 and J usage is TRBJ2-7, with no clear D. The CDR3 extends over 16 amino acids. Trimming stripped 5 bases from V and 0 bases from J, with 17 bases between. CDR1 and CDR2 (germline): SGHAT, FQNNGV. The CDR3 sequence: CASSLRAAASSYEQYF. The CDR3 DNA follows: TGTGCCAGCAGCCTCCGTGCGGCGGCGAGCTCCTACGAGCAGTACTTC.

The count of this clonotype is one. The J gene is TRBJ1-1, the V gene TRBV28, with D possibly being TRBD1 (5 bases). Trimming removed 7 bases at V and 3 bases at J, with 15 bases between. This CDR3 is built from 14 residues. CDR1 is MDHEN, CDR2 SYDVKM, per germline. The CDR3: CASTPGGGYTEAFF. Written as DNA, the CDR3 is TGTGCCAGCACCCCCGGGGGGGGGTACACTGAAGCTTTCTTT.

This clonotype was counted at least ten times. This rearrangement joins TRBV6-5 to TRBJ2-7; weak D call: TRBD2 (5 bases). The germline V gene has CDR1 MNHEY and CDR2 SVGAGI. V was pared by 2 bases and J by 2 bases, with 10 bases between. The CDR3 is 14 amino acids. The CDR3 DNA reads as TGTGCCAGCAGTTACAGAGGGTACCCCTACGAGCAGTACTTC. Its translation is CASSYRGYPYEQYF.